This entry features one TCR beta chain sequence. Its specific antigen is unknown. The sample holds no much larger clone one base away, and base qualities are not on file. These data belong to a study of cytomegalovirus exposure and HLA in healthy donors (dated by TCRdb to between 2016 and 2019). General notes on the study: In an earlier analysis of 550 to 750 of the donors, around 300 Gb of sequence data and just under 120 million unique TCR beta sequences from 180 million or so T cells were reported. An early release covering approximately 600 HLA-typed donors comprised 250 to 350 gigabases of sequencing data and approximately 85 million unique TCR sequences. Among the approximately 420 genotyped donors, around 81% belonged to the genetic ancestry cluster associated with self-reported Caucasian donors. The study aimed to test whether signatures of past pathogen exposure could be identified by cataloging public T cell receptors. The study profiled the T cell repertoires of around 700 subjects by immunosequencing and related them to cytomegalovirus serostatus. A separate validation cohort of about 110 different subjects was used in addition to the roughly 670-subject first cohort. To predict cytomegalovirus infection status, the study combined high-throughput TCR immunosequencing, statistical association of individual TCRs with disease status, and machine learning. A later analysis re-analyzed previously published TCR beta repertoires from 550 to 700 donors and added high-resolution HLA genotyping to study TCR occurrence patterns. Rather than using new phenotypic data, the later analysis identified candidate immune exposures from TCR beta sequences and from how often those sequences occurred across donors. In an earlier analysis of 587 of the donors, high-throughput TCR beta sequencing was used to judge whether each TCR beta V gene segment behaved as functional or pseudogenic. Donor age, sex, ethnicity and CMV serostatus were compiled alongside the repertoire data. Genome-wide SNP genotypes for about 55% of the roughly 670 donors were used in a later genetic analysis, which treated that subset as a discovery cohort. Every repertoire in the discovery cohort had been generated on one and the same sequencing platform. Class I and class II HLA loci were covered by the typing at four-digit resolution. The number of typed donors differed by locus: about 620-640 for A, B, C, DRB1 and DQB1; 500 to 550 for DQA1; approximately 600 for DPA1; and some 450 for DPB1. Because of strong linkage in the cohort, 4 to 6 DR-DQ haplotypes were treated as single units for association and clustering. Across around 400 genotyped donors of the cohort, an average of about 240,000 unique TCR beta nucleotide sequences per donor were sequenced, and approximately 19% of those sequences were non-productive.

The germline V gene (reference sequence) provides CDR1 SEHNR and CDR2 FQNEAQ. Trimmed from V: 7 bases; trimmed from J: 1 base; junction bases lacking a gene match: 2. There are 13 amino acids in the CDR3, from cysteine to phenylalanine inclusive. The entry retains the CDR3 DNA only, 39 bases that are in frame from base 1. The investigation overall reported the following: The sequencing pipeline was judged likely to have produced a cluster of highly shared sequence variants as a technical artifact. Linkage disequilibrium might explain the correlated functional status among segregating V segments, but an unknown experimental factor could not be ruled out. In vitro tests confirmed that a few of the cytomegalovirus-associated TCR beta chains recognize cytomegalovirus antigens. A further reported finding was that TCR beta sequences accurately predicted the HLA-A and HLA-B alleles for most subjects in the first cohort. V-gene and J-gene trimming of TCR beta chains was associated with a missense DCLRE1C variant in a later genetic analysis, and the association was replicated in an independent cohort. Some IMGT-functional V segments, including TRBV6-2 and TRBV6-3, could not be told apart with the 87-base-pair reads, so those segments were excluded. An earlier analysis of some 590 of the donors showed that most TCR beta V segments appeared in productive rearrangements either about 87% or about 30% of the time, which broadly matched IMGT annotations. Because counts were too low, seventeen rarely observed V segments, including chromosome 9 orphons, were excluded from the earlier analysis of a few hundred of the donors. Most TCR sequences were seen in very few donors, while some public TCRs were found in many individuals. Cytomegalovirus status was reported to be diagnosed by the classifier with high specificity and sensitivity in both the original and validation cohorts. A later genetic analysis reported fewer N-insertions in productive TCRs among donors in an Asian-associated ancestry cluster than the roughly 720-donor mean. A total of roughly 160 TCR beta chains were listed by the study as associated with cytomegalovirus. At a false discovery rate of 0.05, a later analysis linked 16,951 TCR beta sequences to specific HLA alleles. According to a later analysis, parvovirus B19, influenza, CMV and Epstein-Barr virus appeared linked to several top co-occurrence clusters. Immune exposure information for the cohort was limited to CMV serostatus. Most CMV-associated TCR beta chains appeared to be HLA-restricted in a later analysis, and the HLA associations seemed to be driven largely by CMV exposure. Strong co-occurrence of HLA alleles, especially DR and DQ, made assigning TCR associations to individual alleles difficult. The authors suggested that the approach could potentially be generalized to other disease states and immunological phenotypes. Compared with equally common non-associated chains, HLA-associated TCR beta chains in a later analysis were more clonally expanded and had lower generation probabilities. The presence/absence analyses assumed that sequencing depth was roughly uniform across donors, and that assumption may not be true. A later analysis found that TCR association rates varied across HLA loci, with DRB1 alleles showing the most associated TCRs and HLA-C alleles the fewest. In this cohort, only TCR beta chains were sequenced, and detectable features were limited by the absence of alpha or paired-chain data. HLA typing was unavailable for some donors at each locus, so association tests used only the typed subset.

The method behind the library was the immunoSEQ multiplex PCR assay. A mixture of 60 forward primers for TCR Vbeta segments and 13 reverse primers for TCR Jbeta segments was used in the multiplex PCR. Amplification of the CDR3 region of rearranged TCR beta genes was performed with a multiplex PCR assay on genomic DNA. The amplified TCR beta libraries were sequenced on the Illumina HiSeq System as 87-base-pair reads. The authors' analysis ran thus. A later analysis tallied approximately 87 million unique TCR beta chains across the 666 repertoires, and about 10 million of those chains were shared by two or more donors. To remove PCR and sequencing errors, raw reads were error-corrected and collapsed into unique sequences using a nearest-neighbor algorithm that merged closely related sequences. Alignment of CDR3 sequences to IMGT reference sequences was used to assign V, D and J gene segments. Each retained sequence needed at least a six-nucleotide match to both a V gene segment and a J gene segment. A rearrangement counted as productive if the CDR3 had no stop codons and remained in frame with V and J, and every other rearrangement counted as non-productive. Following IMGT convention, CDR3 was defined as the stretch from the second conserved V-encoded cysteine up to the conserved J-encoded phenylalanine. Sequences without an unambiguous match to a single V gene segment were excluded from the earlier analysis of about 600 of the donors. An earlier analysis of fewer than 650 of the donors classified V segments as functional when productive rearrangements were above 56.7% and as segregating when the standard deviation between donors was above 5%. To diagnose cytomegalovirus status from the catalog of TCR beta chain sequences, a statistical classification framework was built. In a later analysis, TCR nucleotide sequences were compared against IMGT/GENE-DB human TR gene sequences so that V and J genes could be assigned. In a later analysis, CDR3 sequences and most-parsimonious VDJ recombination scenarios were assigned using the TCRdist pipeline. In a later analysis, each TCR beta chain was defined by its CDR3 amino acid sequence together with its V-gene family, and reads lacking a unique V-gene family were excluded. As a way to deal with suspected cross-contamination and a sequencing artifact, a later analysis dropped 592 nucleotide sequences that were highly shared and had low generation probability. A later analysis calculated a clonal expansion index for each public chain from normalized within-repertoire ranks of inferred template counts. Generation probabilities in a later analysis came from a VDJ recombination model fitted to out-of-frame rearrangements, and those results were checked against IGoR. In a later analysis, TCR-TCR, TCR-HLA and TCR-CMV co-occurrence was scored with hypergeometric tests, and a repertoire-size bias correction was applied to TCR pairs. To estimate false discovery rates, a later analysis permuted the HLA or CMV assignments 20 times. A later analysis grouped co-occurring TCRs with DBSCAN, adding TCRdist sequence similarity when clustering within HLA-allele-positive subsets. Repertoires with fewer than 30,000 or more than 120,000 public chains were left out of co-occurrence clustering, as were five repertoires with anomalous nucleotide sharing. Imported from immuneACCESS, the table was reduced by TCRdb to in-frame sequences with V and J called. These copies leave out some clones; in studies compared against another copy, an unresolved V gene accounts for under half, and the cause of the remainder is not known. V and J calls plus clone size are reproduced from that table; the DNA served to infer D and trimming. Counted in this sample were roughly 150,000 clones; 70% of them appeared once. 4.5% to 5% of the sample is taken by the ten largest.

The cohort was made up of roughly 670 healthy bone marrow donors. All cohort members were sampled while nominally healthy, although unrecorded immune exposures were likely present. The donor was CMV seropositive and was included in the group of 250 to 350 seropositive cohort members. Each donor provided a peripheral blood sample, and peripheral blood mononuclear cells were used for TCR beta sequencing. The Qiagen DNeasy Blood Extraction Kit was used to extract genomic DNA from the blood cell samples. The sequence derives from a man aged 18 to 30 in good health and CMV-seropositive. The source material was PBMCs. The chain couples TRBV7-9 to TRBJ1-1; 8 junctional bases match TRBD1. Here the CDR3 is given as CASTDRGNTEAFF. The DNA sequence is as follows: TGTGCCAGCACCGACAGGGGGAACACTGAAGCTTTCTTT.